This TCR beta chain was identified during a study of T cell responses to AZD1222 COVID-19 vaccine. The study, taken as a whole, reports: Within unmutated variant regions lay the reported targets of nearly half of spike-specific TCRs.

Germline-derived CDR1 and CDR2 are MNHEY and SMNVEV (reference sequence). Trimming removed 5 bases from V and 2 bases from J; junction bases left unmatched: 6. The CDR3 consists of 14 residues. Method: immunoSEQ multiplex PCR; TCRdb's copy keeps in-frame clones and lacks some. The sample records some 120,000 clones, 87% being singletons. Notes on this clone: As yet, its antigen is unknown.

The sequencing here drew on peripheral blood, taken on day 0 of AZD1222 vaccination. The V and J genes are TRBV27 and TRBJ2-7; 7 nucleotides line up with TRBD1. The sequence was obtained from an adult in good health. CDR3 sequence (DNA): TGTGCCAGCAGTACCCGGGACAGAACCTACGAGCAGTACTTC. Amino acid sequence: CASSTRDRTYEQYF.